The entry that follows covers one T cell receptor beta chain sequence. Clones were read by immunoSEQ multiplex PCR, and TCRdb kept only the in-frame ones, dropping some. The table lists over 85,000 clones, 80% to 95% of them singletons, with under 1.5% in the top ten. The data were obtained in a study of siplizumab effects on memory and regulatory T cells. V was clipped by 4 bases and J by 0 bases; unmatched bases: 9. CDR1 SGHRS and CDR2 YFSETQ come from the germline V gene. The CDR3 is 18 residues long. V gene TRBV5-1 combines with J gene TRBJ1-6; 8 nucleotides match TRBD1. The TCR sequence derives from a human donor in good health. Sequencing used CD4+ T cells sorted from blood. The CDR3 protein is CASSRMTGEGSYNSPLHF. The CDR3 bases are TGCGCCAGCAGCCGGATGACAGGGGAAGGCTCCTATAATTCACCCCTCCACTTT.